Given below is one T cell receptor beta chain in context. Its antigen is unknown. There are no base qualities to consult, and no much larger clone falls within one base. From the cysteine up to the phenylalanine, the CDR3 has a length of 12 residues. This entry keeps only the CDR3 DNA: 36 bases, framed from base 1. V drops 4 bases and J drops 4 bases, leaving 5 bases in between. Taken from the germline V gene (reference sequence), the CDR1 and CDR2 loops are MNHEY and SMNVEV. This sample was taken from a study of circulating and synovial CD4+ cells in juvenile arthritis (dated by TCRdb to the mid-2010s). In the study overall: Within each patient, the study compared the TCRbeta CDR3 repertoires of three groups: circulating HLA-DR+ CD4 T cells, bulk blood CD4 T cells, and synovial CD4 T cells. The goal of the repertoire sequencing was to confirm that synovial clonotypes were enriched in a circulating synovial-like CD4 T cell subset. Overall study results and their limits: Because T cell genome counts differed by at least an order of magnitude between CPL and bulk blood CD4 samples, sample-size effects were addressed. Circulating pathogenic-like lymphocytes were found to cluster with synovial T cells, and a substantially higher fraction of CDR3 sequences was shared with synovium by circulating pathogenic-like lymphocytes than by bulk blood. The difference between circulating pathogenic-like lymphocytes and bulk blood T cells was not detected by traditional Vbeta family usage analysis. Lower diversity was observed in synovial and circulating pathogenic-like lymphocyte repertoires than in bulk blood CD4 repertoires, and some CPL samples were found to be as oligoclonal as synovium. Since overlap with synovium went up as sequencing depth increased, the measured fractions of shared clonotypes likely underestimated the full repertoire overlap.

The sequenced samples came from patients who had active juvenile idiopathic arthritis. Sorting was carried out immediately after cells were thawed, and dead cells were excluded with Live/Dead Fixable Near-IR Stain. The library relied on the immunoSEQ multiplex PCR assay. An external provider performed TCRbeta CDR3 sequencing as a commercial service. Regarding the original processing steps: The analyses relied on productive nucleotide sequences along with amino acid sequences obtained through in silico translation. To equalise sample size, diversity was assessed as Renyi entropy across alpha values by taking the median of 200 repeated subsamples. Pairwise repertoire distance was calculated as one minus the Chao-modified Jaccard index, correcting for under-sampling, and used for clustering. Frequency-weighted overlap with synovial clonotypes was computed over 200 sample sizes, 200 draws without replacement each, and reported at the smaller sample's size. TCRdb mirrors the immuneACCESS table, restricted to in-frame sequences. Some clones are absent from its copies; in checked studies, under half trace to an unresolved V gene, and the reason for the others is unknown. D and trimming were read from the DNA, whereas the V and J calls and clone size are those reported in that table. The sample records about 34,000 clones, around 95% of which are singletons. The top ten clonotypes cover 0.15% to 0.2% of the sample.

The sequenced sample consisted of CD4+ T cells from blood. This clonotype was sampled from a human donor with juvenile idiopathic arthritis. This chain is built from TRBV27 and TRBJ1-5; no D gene call is confident. The CDR3 protein is CASSSRNQPQHF. The nucleotide sequence is given as TGTGCCAGCAGTTCCAGAAATCAGCCCCAGCATTTT.